Presented here are 20 T cell receptor beta chains from one specimen sequenced in a study of beta chain features in type 1 diabetes (dated by TCRdb to 2017 to 2018). Study-level results and caveats: In all four CD4+ subsets, TCRB CDR3 length was moderately but significantly shorter in type 1 diabetes patients.

Libraries were prepared through the immunoSEQ multiplex PCR assay. The entire amount of isolated RNA was reverse transcribed using the High Capacity cDNA Reverse Transcription Kit, so the sequenced TCRB transcripts were expressed ones. TCRdb provides this immuneACCESS table in a form limited to in-frame rearrangements. Some clones are lacking; in checked studies, under half of them reflect an unresolved V gene, and why the rest are absent is not known. This sample is represented by more than 100,000 clones; approximately 30% of them were singletons. The ten largest clones take up roughly 0.5% of the sample. Their specific antigens are unknown. Sequenced input: central memory CD4+ T cells from blood. The source is a young woman with type 1 diabetes.

This chain links TRBV6-5 with TRBJ1-4; no definite D call. The CDR3 covers 14 residues. Trimming removed 0 bases at V and 7 bases at J, with 9 bases between. The V gene's germline CDR1 is MNHEY and CDR2 SVGAGI. CDR3 bases: TGTGCCAGCAGTTACTCGATTACGGGTGAAAAACTGTTTTTT. Its protein is CASSYSITGEKLFF.

V usage is TRBV5-1 and J usage is TRBJ2-1, with D possibly matching TRBD2 (6 bases). The CDR3 runs 16 residues. V lost 4 bases and J lost 1, with 15 bases in between. CDR1 and CDR2 (germline): SGHRS, YFSETQ. The CDR3 DNA reads TGCGCCAGCAGCCGCAACCGGGACTCGTCCTACAATGAGCAGTTCTTC. Translating it yields CASSRNRDSSYNEQFF.

The chain couples TRBV28 to TRBJ2-5, with D possibly matching TRBD2 (6 bases). Trimming took 7 bases from V and 4 from J, leaving 19 bases between them. The length of the CDR3 is 15 residues. CDR1 MDHEN and CDR2 SYDVKM come from the germline V gene. CDR3 nucleotide sequence: TGTGCCAGCACTCCCCCATTGGGGGGTAGAGAGACCCAGTACTTC. This translates into CASTPPLGGRETQYF.

The CDR3 reads CASSLGQISNQPQHF. DNA for the CDR3: TGTGCCAGCAGCTTGGGGCAAATTAGCAATCAGCCCCAGCATTTT. The rearrangement uses TRBV5-8 and TRBJ1-5; D not resolved. The ends were cut back, 0 bases at V and 0 bases at J, with 7 bases in the middle. This CDR3 spans 15 amino acids. CDR1 is SGHTS and CDR2 is YDEGEE in the germline V gene.

This clone was detected a few times. The chain employs TRBV5-1 and TRBJ2-5; TRBD1 is a possible D gene (7 bases). Per the germline V gene, CDR1 is SGHRS and CDR2 is YFSETQ. Trimming took 4 bases from V and 1 from J, leaving 14 bases between them. The CDR3 spans 15 residues. CDR3 DNA: TGCGCCAGCAGCCCTGGAGGGGGCGGCCAAGAGACCCAGTACTTC. Translation: CASSPGGGGQETQYF.

This clone was observed a few times. The V call is TRBV30, the J call TRBJ2-4, with a tentative D call TRBD1 (5 bases). With 2 bases removed from V and 5 bases from J, the gap between germline ends came to 13 bases. CDR1 is GTSNPN and CDR2 is SVGIG in the germline V gene (reference sequence). The CDR3 loop spans 14 amino acids. This CDR3 reads CAWSLTGKQNIQYF. DNA of the CDR3: TGTGCCTGGAGTTTAACAGGAAAACAAAACATTCAGTACTTC.

This clone was seen more than once but under ten times. V and J are TRBV7-2 and TRBJ2-7; 9 bases are shared with TRBD2. CDR3 length: 15 amino acids. Germline CDR1 and CDR2: SGHTA and FQGNSA. With V trimmed by 5 bases and J by 2 bases, 7 bases remained unmatched. This CDR3 reads CASSTAASGTYEQYF. In nucleotides, the CDR3 is TGTGCCAGCAGCACGGCGGCTAGCGGGACCTACGAGCAGTACTTC. Based on the CDR3 plus reference TRBV7-2 and TRBJ2-7, the full variable domain is GAGVSQSPSNKVTEKGKDVELRCDPISGHTALYWYRQSLGQGLEFLIYFQGNSAPDKSGLPSDRFSAERTGGSVSTLTIQRTQQEDSAVYLCASSTAASGTYEQYFGPGTRLTVT.

V and J are TRBV5-5 and TRBJ1-3, with D uncertain. The CDR3 has 15 residues. Deletions cut 0 bases from V and 3 bases from J, with 10 bases between. CDR1 and CDR2 (germline): SGHKS, YYEKEE (reference sequence). CDR3 sequence (DNA): TGTGCCAGCAGCTTGGCCCGTGAGGGTGGAAACACCATATATTTT. As protein: CASSLAREGGNTIYF.

The chain joins TRBV2 to TRBJ1-2; 10 nucleotides align to TRBD1. This CDR3 has 15 amino acids. V lost 5 bases and J lost 6; bases outside the gene matches: 9. Germline V gene data show CDR1 as SNHLY and CDR2 as FYNNEI. The CDR3 nucleotides are TGTGCCAGCAGTTTCCCGGGACAGGGGAGGGATGGCTACACCTTC. Translating it yields CASSFPGQGRDGYTF.

V and J are TRBV18 and TRBJ1-5, with a tentative D call TRBD1 (5 bases). The germline CDR1 and CDR2 sequences are KGHSH and LQKENI. The CDR3 is 15 amino acids. Between the trimmed V and J ends, which lost 3 bases and 1 base, there was a span of 10 bases. CDR3 bases: TGTGCCAGCTCACCGTGGAGGGACAGCAATCAGCCCCAGCATTTT. Translation gives CASSPWRDSNQPQHF.

The J gene is TRBJ2-1, the V gene TRBV7-9; TRBD2 matches at 12 bases. V was pared by 5 bases and J by 4 bases, with 12 bases of the junction left unmatched. The CDR3 extends over 18 amino acids. From germline, CDR1 is SEHNR and CDR2 FQNEAQ (reference sequence). As DNA, the CDR3 is TGTGCCAGCAGCCGGGGTCTAGCGGGAGGGCGGCAGTACAATGAGCAGTTCTTC. Amino acids: CASSRGLAGGRQYNEQFF.

This rearrangement joins TRBV20-1 to TRBJ1-2, with D uncertain. This CDR3 contains 10 residues. The V end lost 4 bases, the J end lost 3 bases, and 3 bases lay between the germline ends. The germline V gene encodes CDR1 DFQATT and CDR2 SNEGSKA (reference sequence). The CDR3 loop is CSATDYGYTF. The DNA of the CDR3 is TGCAGTGCTACTGACTATGGCTACACCTTC.

In its sample, this clone was seen many times. V is TRBV7-2 and J is TRBJ2-5; weak D call: TRBD2 (5 bases). Germline-derived CDR1 and CDR2 are SGHTA and FQGNSA. V dropped 5 bases and J dropped 5 bases, with 15 bases sitting between them. The CDR3 is made up of 14 amino acids. CDR3 sequence reads: CASSRKTMWETQYF. The CDR3 DNA reads TGTGCCAGCAGCCGAAAGACTATGTGGGAGACCCAGTACTTC.

There are a few counts of this clone. The rearrangement links TRBV11-2 to TRBJ2-2; D possibly corresponds to TRBD2 (5 bases). Germline V gene data show CDR1 as SGHAT and CDR2 as FQNNGV. The CDR3 has 15 amino acids. V was trimmed by 3 bases and J by 4 bases, leaving 12 bases between them. CDR3 in DNA: TGTGCCAGCAGCTTGAGGGAGTGGGGCACCGGGGAGCTGTTTTTT. This encodes CASSLREWGTGELFF.

J is TRBJ2-1 and V is TRBV28, with D maybe TRBD1 (5 bases). V lost 7 bases and J 2 bases, leaving 12 bases between the germline ends. Germline-derived CDR1 and CDR2 are MDHEN and SYDVKM. The CDR3 consists of 14 residues. CDR3 amino acids: CASMVRAPYNEQFF. CDR3 nucleotides: TGTGCCAGCATGGTCAGGGCGCCCTACAATGAGCAGTTCTTC.

This clone has more than one count but fewer than ten. V usage is TRBV27 and J usage is TRBJ1-2; 7 nucleotides line up with TRBD1. The germline CDR1 and CDR2 sequences are MNHEY and SMNVEV (reference sequence). With 6 bases clipped from V and 8 bases from J, the junction kept 6 bases outside the gene matches. This CDR3 has 12 amino acids. CDR3 sequence (DNA): TGTGCCAGCAGAAAGACAGGGACCGGCTACACCTTC. Translating it yields CASRKTGTGYTF.

This rearrangement joins TRBV2 to TRBJ2-3; 8 positions match TRBD2. With V trimmed by 4 bases and J by 0 bases, 3 bases remained unmatched. Germline CDR1 is SNHLY and CDR2 is FYNNEI. This CDR3 has 15 residues. The CDR3 nucleotides read TGTGCCAGCAGTGTACTAGCGGAGAGCACAGATACGCAGTATTTT. Amino acid sequence: CASSVLAESTDTQYF. The full variable domain, in which reference TRBV2 and TRBJ2-3 provide the parts outside the CDR3, is EPEVTQTPSHQVTQMGQEVILRCVPISNHLYFYWYRQILGQKVEFLVSFYNNEISEKSEIFDDQFSVERPDGSNFTLKIRSTKLEDSAMYFCASSVLAESTDTQYFGPGTRLTVL.

This clone showed up just a few times. The V gene is TRBV7-2, the J gene TRBJ2-1, with TRBD2 identical over 7 bases. Germline V gene lookup returns CDR1 SGHTA and CDR2 FQGNSA. With V trimmed by 1 base and J by 7 bases, 7 bases remained unmatched. The length of the CDR3 is 15 residues. The CDR3 sequence: CASSLEWGGVNEQFF. CDR3 coding DNA: TGTGCCAGCAGCTTAGAGTGGGGAGGGGTTAATGAGCAGTTCTTC.

This clone was counted a few times. The chain links TRBV5-1 to TRBJ1-1; D possibly corresponds to TRBD1 (6 bases). Germline V gene sequence: CDR1 SGHRS, CDR2 YFSETQ. V lost 0 bases and J 3 bases, leaving 12 bases between the germline ends. There are 15 residues in the CDR3. The CDR3 DNA follows: TGCGCCAGCAGCTTGGGACAGGTCCAGGACACTGAAGCTTTCTTT. Protein: CASSLGQVQDTEAFF.

The CDR3 DNA follows: TGTGCCAGCAGGAGGGAGCGGAGCCCCCTAAGGGAGCAGTACTTC. This gives the protein CASRRERSPLREQYF. The chain links TRBV2 to TRBJ2-7; maybe TRBD2 (5 bases). V lost 6 bases to trimming and J lost 7 bases, with 22 bases between them. Looked up from germline, CDR1 is SNHLY and CDR2 is FYNNEI. This CDR3 region has 15 residues.